The 26 T cell receptor beta chains listed next were all sequenced from one sample in a study of immunodeficiency. Sequencing used immunoSEQ multiplex PCR; TCRdb keeps in-frame clones, though not all of them. The repertoire holds around 3,300 clones, with about 91% as singletons. The sample taken for sequencing was CD8+ T cells from blood. These TCRs come from a human donor in good health.

This rearrangement joins TRBV7-2 to TRBJ2-7; D not certain. The CDR3 has 15 amino acids. Trimming pared 3 bases from V and 0 bases from J, leaving 12 bases between. CDR1 SGHTA and CDR2 FQGNSA come from the germline V gene. The CDR3 region has the DNA TGTGCCAGCAGCTTGGAGCCAGGCACCTCCTACGAGCAGTACTTC. It specifies CASSLEPGTSYEQYF.

V is TRBV19 and J is TRBJ1-2, with 7 nucleotides matching TRBD1. Germline assignment: CDR1 LNHDA and CDR2 SQIVND (reference sequence). The CDR3 totals 12 residues. Trimming cost V 7 bases and J 7 bases; bases outside gene matches: 6. The chain's CDR3 is CASTGTVGGYTF. CDR3 bases: TGTGCCAGTACCGGGACAGTCGGTGGCTACACCTTC.

The chain joins TRBV7-6 to TRBJ2-3; D ambiguous. Trimming took 0 bases from V and 2 from J, leaving 6 bases between them. Germline assignment: CDR1 SGHVS and CDR2 FNYEAQ. This CDR3 contains 14 residues. This CDR3 reads CASSLAGNTDTQYF. CDR3 DNA: TGTGCCAGCAGCTTAGCCGGAAACACAGATACGCAGTATTTT.

This clone was found a few times. This sequence joins TRBV5-1 and TRBJ1-2; 7 bases fit TRBD1. Trimming cost V 4 bases and J 8 bases; bases outside gene matches: 11. The CDR3 runs to 14 residues. Germline CDR1 and CDR2: SGHRS and YFSETQ. The CDR3 region has the DNA TGCGCCAGCAGCCCGGTGGGACAGACGGACGGCTACACCTTC. Its translation: CASSPVGQTDGYTF.

CDR3 loop: CAISRTSGNYEQYF. CDR3 in DNA: TGTGCCATCAGCCGGACTAGCGGGAACTACGAGCAGTACTTC. The chain recombines TRBV10-3 with TRBJ2-7; TRBD2 aligns across 12 bases. There are 14 residues in the CDR3. Germline lookup yields CDR1 ENHRY and CDR2 SYGVKD. The trim removed 6 bases at V and 3 bases at J, leaving 3 bases unmatched.

The J gene is TRBJ1-4, the V gene TRBV18, with 12 bases that match TRBD1. J lost 0 bases, V lost 3 bases, and 8 bases had no gene match. Germline values: CDR1 KGHSH, CDR2 LQKENI. The CDR3 sequence is 19 residues long. The CDR3 nucleotides read TGTGCCAGCTCACCGATCGGGGACAGGGGGCATGCAACTAATGAAAAACTGTTTTTT. The encoded protein is CASSPIGDRGHATNEKLFF.

V is TRBV7-8 and J is TRBJ1-4; D remains ambiguous. This CDR3 region has 15 residues. The V end lost 1 base, the J end lost 8 bases, and 14 bases lay between the germline ends. Germline-derived CDR1 and CDR2 are SGHVS and FQNEAQ. The CDR3 here is CASSLGIAGGEKLFF. CDR3 in DNA: TGTGCCAGCAGCTTAGGTATCGCGGGAGGGGAAAAACTGTTTTTT.

The chain joins TRBV19 to TRBJ2-3, with 9 nucleotides matching TRBD2. V trimming: 3 bases; J trimming: 0 bases; junction bases outside the gene matches: 1. Per germline, CDR1 LNHDA and CDR2 SQIVND (reference sequence). CDR3 length equals 15 residues. The CDR3 protein is CASSMTSGSTDTQYF. For the CDR3, the DNA is TGTGCCAGTAGTATGACTAGCGGAAGCACAGATACGCAGTATTTT.

This clone was picked up a small number of times. This chain joins TRBV6-1 and TRBJ2-3, with TRBD1 as a possible D gene (6 bases). V lost 2 bases, J lost 2 bases, and 14 bases lay in between. Germline CDR1 reads MNHNS; CDR2 reads SASEGT. CDR3 length: 16 amino acids. The CDR3 spells CASSERAGALTDTQYF. In nucleotides, the CDR3 is TGTGCCAGCAGTGAAAGGGCAGGGGCCCTCACAGATACGCAGTATTTT.

This chain uses TRBV7-9 with TRBJ1-4; D is perhaps TRBD1 (6 bases). Germline V gene lookup returns CDR1 SEHNR and CDR2 FQNEAQ (reference sequence). This CDR3 contains 11 residues. Trimming pared 1 base from V and 13 bases from J, leaving 7 bases between. The CDR3 coding sequence is TGTGCCAGCAGCTTAGAGGACAGACTGTTTTTT. Translating it yields CASSLEDRLFF.

V is TRBV5-8 and J is TRBJ1-4, with 8 bases lining up with TRBD1. This CDR3 spans 14 amino acids. V gave up 4 bases and J gave up 7 bases; unmatched junction bases: 6. Germline V gene lookup returns CDR1 SGHTS and CDR2 YDEGEE. The DNA of the CDR3 is TGTGCCAGCAGCCAAGGACAGGGTTCTGAAAAACTGTTTTTT. Its protein product is CASSQGQGSEKLFF.

The genes are TRBV29-1 and TRBJ2-1; TRBD2 matches 9 bases. The CDR3 contains 14 residues. V lost 1 base to trimming and J lost 6 bases; unmatched junction nucleotides: 4. Germline V gene sequence: CDR1 SQVTM, CDR2 ANQGSEA. The CDR3 sequence: CSVEAGLASNEQFF. The CDR3 DNA sequence: TGCAGCGTTGAAGCAGGACTAGCGAGCAATGAGCAGTTCTTC.

The chain links TRBV28 to TRBJ1-6; D unresolved. Trimming took off 7 bases at V and 7 bases at J, with 14 bases between the two ends. The CDR3 contains 14 residues. Germline CDR1 and CDR2: MDHEN and SYDVKM. CDR3 nucleotides: TGTGCCAGCATTCCAATTCGAGGGAATTCACCCCTCCACTTT. It yields the protein CASIPIRGNSPLHF.

V usage is TRBV13 and J usage is TRBJ2-3, with 7 bases aligning to TRBD1. Germline values: CDR1 PRHDT, CDR2 FYEKMQ (reference sequence). The V and J ends lost 1 base and 6 bases, in that order; junction bases with no gene match: 7. The CDR3 loop spans 15 amino acids. This chain's CDR3 is CASSLVIQGSDTQYF. The CDR3 DNA reads as TGTGCCAGCAGCTTAGTTATACAGGGGTCGGATACGCAGTATTTT.

This chain connects TRBV4-1 to TRBJ2-3; D perhaps matches TRBD2 (5 bases). From germline, CDR1 is MGHRA and CDR2 YSYEKL. The CDR3 is made up of 16 amino acids. Trimming left V 4 bases short and J 6 bases short, with 20 bases between. The CDR3 DNA is TGCGCCAGCAGCCCCCAAGTGGTGGCTAGCAGCGATACGCAGTATTTT. The encoded protein is CASSPQVVASSDTQYF.

V usage is TRBV5-4 and J usage is TRBJ2-7, with D hard to call. This CDR3 has 14 residues. Germline CDR1 SGHNT, CDR2 YYREEE (reference sequence). Trimming left V 1 base short and J 0 bases short, with 8 bases between. In nucleotides, the CDR3 is TGTGCCAGCAGCTTGCAACAGAGCTCCTACGAGCAGTACTTC. Protein: CASSLQQSSYEQYF.

The chain recombines TRBV11-3 with TRBJ2-3; D is unclear. The CDR3 is 13 amino acids. With 4 bases removed from V and 5 bases from J, the gap between germline ends came to 10 bases. Germline V lookup: CDR1 SGHNT, CDR2 YENEEA. This chain's CDR3 is CASSSTYRDTQYF. The CDR3 region has the DNA TGTGCCAGCAGCTCTACATACAGAGATACGCAGTATTTT.

This rearrangement joins TRBV15 to TRBJ2-3, with TRBD1 matching 9 bases. J gave up 0 bases and V 3 bases, and 7 bases lay outside the gene matches. Per germline, CDR1 LNHNV and CDR2 YYDKDF (reference sequence). The CDR3 spans 17 residues. As DNA, the CDR3 is TGTGCCACCAGCAGGGACAGGGGTACCGCTAGCACAGATACGCAGTATTTT. It is translated as CATSRDRGTASTDTQYF.

The gene calls are TRBV7-8 and TRBJ2-1; 9 bases map to TRBD2. Germline CDR1 SGHVS, CDR2 FQNEAQ. The ends lost 8 bases at V and 6 bases at J; junction bases unmatched: 8. The CDR3 consists of 14 residues. The CDR3 loop is CASRTRGGFNEQFF. CDR3 sequence (DNA): TGTGCCAGCCGGACGCGGGGGGGCTTCAATGAGCAGTTCTTC.

The chain is built from TRBV6-5 and TRBJ2-5; TRBD2 matches at 7 bases. CDR1 and CDR2 from the germline V gene are MNHEY and SVGAGI. The CDR3 consists of 16 residues. Germline trimming cut 0 bases from V and 5 bases from J; bases unmatched to any gene: 9. CDR3 bases: TGTGCCAGCAGTTACTCTTCTAGCGGCGTCGGGGAGACCCAGTACTTC. Its translation is CASSYSSSGVGETQYF.

The chain employs TRBV15 and TRBJ1-5; D gene uncertain. CDR1 is LNHNV, CDR2 YYDKDF, per germline (reference sequence). The length of the CDR3 is 13 residues. Trimming cost V 0 bases and J 9 bases, with 9 bases left between them. Written as DNA, the CDR3 is TGTGCCACCAGCAGAGATCGGGCCGGGCCCCAGCATTTT. Its protein is CATSRDRAGPQHF. Full variable domain (rest looked up from reference TRBV15 and TRBJ1-5): DAMVIQNPRYQVTQFGKPVTLSCSQTLNHNVMYWYQQKSSQAPKLLFHYYDKDFNNEADTPDNFQSRRPNTSFCFLDIRSPGLGDTAMYLCATSRDRAGPQHFGDGTRLSIL.

This clone has more than one count but fewer than ten. The J gene is TRBJ1-1, the V gene TRBV7-6, with 7 nucleotides matching TRBD1. The CDR3 is 14 residues long. The V segment lost 3 bases and the J segment 4 bases; nucleotides outside the gene matches: 5. Germline assignment: CDR1 SGHVS and CDR2 FNYEAQ. The CDR3: CASSLWQGGTEAFF. DNA of the CDR3: TGTGCCAGCAGCTTGTGGCAGGGGGGCACTGAAGCTTTCTTT. Full variable domain (outside the CDR3, taken from reference TRBV7-6 and TRBJ1-1): GAGVSQSPRYKVTKRGQDVALRCDPISGHVSLYWYRQALGQGPEFLTYFNYEAQQDKSGLPNDRFSAERPEGSISTLTIQRTEQRDSAMYRCASSLWQGGTEAFFGQGTRLTVV.

The CDR3 spells CASSVTGNDDYGYTF. CDR3 sequence (DNA): TGTGCCAGCAGCGTAACGGGGAATGATGACTATGGCTACACCTTC. V usage is TRBV9 and J usage is TRBJ1-2, with unresolved D. CDR3 length: 15 residues. CDR1 is SGDLS and CDR2 is YYNGEE in the germline V gene. V was clipped by 1 base and J by 3 bases, with 13 bases between them.

The chain uses TRBV13 and TRBJ1-1; 9 positions match TRBD1. This CDR3 has 14 amino acids. V dropped 5 bases and J dropped 3; count of bases not matched to a gene: 4. CDR1 and CDR2 from the germline V gene are PRHDT and FYEKMQ (reference sequence). CDR3 amino acids: CASSHRTGDTEAFF. The CDR3, as DNA: TGTGCCAGCAGCCACCGGACAGGGGACACTGAAGCTTTCTTT.

Only one count was recorded for this clone. The chain recombines TRBV2 with TRBJ1-1; D is uncertain. V dropped 7 bases and J dropped 7 bases, with 13 bases sitting between them. The CDR3 consists of 12 residues. Germline assignment: CDR1 SNHLY and CDR2 FYNNEI. CDR3 in DNA: TGTGCCAGCATGGGCGGTGCGGATGAAGCTTTCTTT. Its protein product is CASMGGADEAFF.

The chain joins TRBV19 to TRBJ1-2, with D possibly TRBD1 on 6 matching bases. The germline CDR1 and CDR2 sequences are LNHDA and SQIVND (reference sequence). This CDR3 spans 14 amino acids. V lost 1 base, J lost 7 bases, and 13 bases lay in between. CDR3 nucleotides: TGTGCCAGTAGTATAGGAGTAGGGGGAAGTGGCTACACCTTC. Protein: CASSIGVGGSGYTF.